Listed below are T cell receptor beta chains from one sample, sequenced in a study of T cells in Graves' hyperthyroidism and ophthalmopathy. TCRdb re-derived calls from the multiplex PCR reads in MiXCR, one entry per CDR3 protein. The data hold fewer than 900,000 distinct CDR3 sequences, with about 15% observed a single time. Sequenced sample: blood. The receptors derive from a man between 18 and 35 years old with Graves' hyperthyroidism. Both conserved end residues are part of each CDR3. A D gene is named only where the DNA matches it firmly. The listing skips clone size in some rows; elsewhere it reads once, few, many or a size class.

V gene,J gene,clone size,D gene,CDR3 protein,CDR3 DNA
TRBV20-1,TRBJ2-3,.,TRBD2,CSAREVLAGGDTQYF,TGCAGTGCTAGAGAGGTTCTAGCGGGAGGAGATACGCAGTATTTT
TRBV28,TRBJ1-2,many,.,CASSLWLDYTF,TGTGCCAGCAGTTTATGGCTCGACTACACCTTC
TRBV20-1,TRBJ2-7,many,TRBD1,CSASDREFYEQYF,TGCAGTGCCTCCGACAGGGAATTCTACGAGCAGTACTTC
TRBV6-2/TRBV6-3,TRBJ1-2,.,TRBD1,CASADRGLDGYTF,TGTGCCAGTGCTGACAGGGGGCTGGATGGCTACACCTTC
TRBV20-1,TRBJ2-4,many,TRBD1,CSARKGQGLAKNIQYF,TGCAGTGCTCGTAAGGGACAGGGACTAGCCAAAAACATTCAGTACTTC
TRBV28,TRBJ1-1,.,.,CASSLRFKNEAFF,TGTGCCAGCAGTTTAAGGTTCAAGAATGAAGCTTTCTTT
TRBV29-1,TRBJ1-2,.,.,CSVEENGNNGYTF,TGCAGCGTTGAAGAAAACGGAAATAATGGCTACACCTTC
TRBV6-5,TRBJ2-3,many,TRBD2,CASSYSGLAGPDTQYF,TGTGCCAGCAGTTACTCGGGACTAGCGGGACCAGATACGCAGTATTTT
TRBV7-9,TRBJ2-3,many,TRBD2,CASSSWTSGSSDTQYF,TGTGCCAGCAGCTCCTGGACTAGCGGGAGCTCAGATACGCAGTATTTT
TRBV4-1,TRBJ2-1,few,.,CASSHPETLNEQFF,TGCGCCAGCAGCCATCCGGAGACACTTAATGAGCAGTTCTTC
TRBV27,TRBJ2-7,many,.,CASSSRYRDGPYEQYF,TGTGCCAGCAGTTCCAGATACCGGGACGGACCCTACGAGCAGTACTTC
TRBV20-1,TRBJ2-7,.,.,CSAHSSGFPYEQYF,TGCAGTGCCCACAGTTCAGGGTTCCCCTACGAGCAGTACTTC
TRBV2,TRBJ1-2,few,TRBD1,CASSFAQGESGYTF,TGTGCCAGCAGTTTTGCCCAGGGGGAAAGTGGCTACACCTTC
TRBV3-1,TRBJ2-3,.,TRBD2,CASSYRLAGDTDTQYF,TGTGCCAGCAGCTACCGACTAGCGGGAGACACAGATACGCAGTATTTT
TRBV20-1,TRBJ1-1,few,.,CSARPGHTNTEAFF,TGCAGTGCCCGCCCGGGACATACGAACACTGAAGCTTTCTTT
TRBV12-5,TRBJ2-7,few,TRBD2,CASGLVLGTSGSSYEQYF,TGTGCTAGTGGTTTGGTCCTCGGGACTAGCGGGAGCTCCTACGAGCAGTACTTC
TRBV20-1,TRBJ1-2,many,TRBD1,CSAPDRGVAYGYTF,TGCAGTGCCCCGGACAGGGGGGTTGCATATGGCTACACCTTC
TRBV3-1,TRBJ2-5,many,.,CASSSRAQETQYF,TGTGCCAGCAGTTCGAGGGCCCAAGAGACCCAGTACTTC
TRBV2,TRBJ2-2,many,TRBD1,CASVYRGTGTGELFF,TGTGCCAGCGTCTACAGGGGCACGGGGACCGGGGAGCTGTTTTTT
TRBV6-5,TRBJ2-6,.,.,CASSLPGTFSGANVLTF,TGTGCCAGCAGCTTACCCGGGACGTTCTCTGGGGCCAACGTCCTGACTTTC
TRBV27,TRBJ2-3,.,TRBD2,CASGETSGLPSTDTQYF,TGTGCCAGCGGGGAGACTAGCGGTTTGCCTAGCACAGATACGCAGTATTTT
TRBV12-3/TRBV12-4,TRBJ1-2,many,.,CASSFQVRGYGYTF,TGTGCCAGCAGTTTCCAAGTACGTGGCTATGGCTACACCTTC
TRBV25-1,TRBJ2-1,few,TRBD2,CAVLAGGSYNEQFF,TGTGCCGTTCTAGCGGGAGGCTCCTACAATGAGCAGTTCTTC
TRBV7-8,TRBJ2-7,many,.,CASSENDGLSSYEQYF,TGTGCCAGCAGTGAGAATGACGGACTCTCCTCCTACGAGCAGTACTTC
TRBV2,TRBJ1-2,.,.,CASSEGGRAGGYGYTF,TGTGCCAGCAGTGAAGGGGGCAGGGCTGGGGGCTATGGCTACACCTTC
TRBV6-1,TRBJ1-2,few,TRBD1,CASHPTGVGYTF,TGTGCCAGCCACCCTACAGGGGTTGGCTACACCTTC
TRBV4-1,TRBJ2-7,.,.,CASSQIRIWWGAPEQYF,TGCGCCAGCAGCCAGATTCGGATTTGGTGGGGGGCACCTGAGCAGTACTTC
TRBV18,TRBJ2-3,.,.,CASSPPAIDTQYF,TGTGCCAGCTCACCACCCGCGATAGATACGCAGTATTTT
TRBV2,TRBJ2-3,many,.,CASSALAADTQYF,TGTGCCAGCAGTGCCCTGGCAGCAGATACGCAGTATTTT
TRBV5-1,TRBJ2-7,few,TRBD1,CASSLRQGAIFYEQYF,TGCGCCAGCAGCTTGAGACAGGGGGCGATATTCTACGAGCAGTACTTC
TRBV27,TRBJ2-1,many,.,CASSPPGPTGIDEQFF,TGTGCCAGCAGTCCCCCGGGTCCAACTGGGATCGATGAGCAGTTCTTC
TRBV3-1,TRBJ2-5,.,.,CASSQVRGAETQYF,TGTGCCAGCAGCCAAGTCCGGGGGGCAGAGACCCAGTACTTC
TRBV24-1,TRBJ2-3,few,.,CAPQGRATDTQYF,TGTGCCCCTCAAGGCAGGGCAACAGATACGCAGTATTTT
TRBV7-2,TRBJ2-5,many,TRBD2,CASSSSGATETQYF,TGTGCCAGCAGTTCTAGCGGCGCCACTGAGACCCAGTACTTC
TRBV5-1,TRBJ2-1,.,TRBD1,CASNTGGYPYNEQFF,TGCGCCAGCAACACAGGGGGCTATCCCTACAATGAGCAGTTCTTC
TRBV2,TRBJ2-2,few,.,CASSEGTSRTGELFF,TGTGCCAGCAGTGAGGGGACCTCCAGGACCGGGGAGCTGTTTTTT
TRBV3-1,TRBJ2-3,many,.,CASSPTTAGDTQYF,TGTGCCAGCAGCCCGACGACGGCGGGAGATACGCAGTATTTT
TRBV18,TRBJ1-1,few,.,CASSSGRAEAFF,TGTGCCAGCTCTTCCGGGAGGGCTGAAGCTTTCTTT
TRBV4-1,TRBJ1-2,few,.,CASSQETGLDYGYTF,TGCGCCAGCAGCCAAGAAACGGGTCTAGACTATGGCTACACCTTC
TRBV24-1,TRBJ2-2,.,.,CATADQGNTGELFF,TGTGCCACCGCAGACCAGGGGAACACCGGGGAGCTGTTTTTT
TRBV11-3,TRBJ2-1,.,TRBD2,CASSPNPGLGAYNEQFF,TGTGCCAGCAGCCCAAATCCGGGACTAGGGGCCTACAATGAGCAGTTCTTC
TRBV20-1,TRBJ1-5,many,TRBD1,CSARQGVREPQHF,TGCAGTGCTAGACAGGGGGTACGAGAGCCCCAGCATTTT
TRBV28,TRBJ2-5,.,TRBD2,CASSLGREGDLRYF,TGTGCCAGCAGTTTAGGGCGGGAGGGAGACCTACGGTACTTC
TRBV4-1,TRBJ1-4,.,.,CASSPDRVKKLFF,TGCGCCAGCAGCCCCGATCGGGTCAAGAAACTGTTTTTT
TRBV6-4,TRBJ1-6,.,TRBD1,CASSPGTGGRSPLHF,TGTGCCAGCAGTCCCGGGACAGGGGGCCGCTCACCCCTCCACTTT
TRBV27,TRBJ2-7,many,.,CASSLFAGHRSGEQYF,TGTGCCAGCAGTTTATTCGCGGGGCATCGGTCGGGAGAGCAGTACTTC
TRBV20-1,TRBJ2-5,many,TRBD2,CSAHPFLAGGPQETQYF,TGCAGTGCCCATCCCTTCCTAGCGGGAGGGCCCCAAGAGACCCAGTACTTC
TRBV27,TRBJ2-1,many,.,CASSPRGFPGTGSGNEQFF,TGTGCCAGCAGTCCGCGGGGGTTTCCTGGGACAGGTTCGGGCAATGAGCAGTTCTTC